The text below deals with one T cell receptor beta chain. Its antigen is not identified. The record originates from a study of cytomegalovirus exposure and HLA in healthy donors. Study details: One earlier analysis, a look at 150 million to 200 million T cells, found around 110 million unique TCR beta sequences. The study's findings and limits: When a later analysis was performed, an Asian-associated ancestry cluster reportedly had fewer N-insertions than the 666-donor mean. The study had only CMV serostatus as immune exposure information. Trimming of TCR beta V- and J-genes showed a link, identified in a later analysis, to a missense DCLRE1C variant.

Deletions cut 8 bases from V and 0 bases from J, with 14 bases between. The CDR3 sequence is 14 residues long. Germline assignment: CDR1 GTSNPN and CDR2 SVGIG (reference sequence). Primers for the PCR totalled 60 Vbeta and 13 Jbeta. The protocol was immunoSEQ multiplex PCR, while the TCRdb copy is restricted to in-frame clones and leaves out a portion. The sample is made up of tens of thousands of clones, and the top ten hold less than 15% of it. The specimen was PBMCs. This TCR was recovered from a woman between 25 and 40 years old in good health and CMV-seropositive. The gene calls are TRBV30 and TRBJ1-3; TRBD1 is a possible D gene (6 bases). CDR3 sequence: CAGGQSLSGNTIYF. The CDR3 DNA follows: TGTGCCGGGGGACAATCTCTCTCTGGAAACACCATATATTTT.